Shown below are 9 T cell receptor beta chains from a single sample sequenced in a study of post-analysis software for immune sequencing data. Findings and limits, study-wide: TRBV segments more frequent in patients than in controls numbered roughly five and included TRBV5-6, TRBV5-1 and TRBV20-1.

Unique molecular identifiers were built into the TCR beta cDNA libraries. TCRdb re-called the PCR reads with MiXCR, one entry per CDR3 protein. The table has about half a million distinct CDR3 sequences, roughly 45% seen once. What these receptors recognize is not known. Sequenced material: blood. The receptors stem from a girl under 18 with multiple sclerosis.

This clonotype showed up just once. This chain uses TRBV9 with TRBJ2-7; 10 bases fit TRBD2. V shed 2 bases, J shed 3 bases, and the junction held 5 bases outside the gene matches. Germline values: CDR1 SGDLS, CDR2 YYNGEE. This CDR3 spans 15 amino acids. This CDR3 reads CASSVTGTSVYEQYF. CDR3 DNA sequence: TGTGCCAGCAGCGTCACCGGGACTAGCGTCTACGAGCAGTACTTC.

This clonotype was observed a handful of times. This chain links TRBV5-5 with TRBJ1-2; no reliable D call. This CDR3 contains 15 residues. Germline V gene lookup returns CDR1 SGHKS and CDR2 YYEKEE (reference sequence). Trimming cost V 0 bases and J 0 bases, with 9 bases left between them. This CDR3 is CASSLEGYPNYGYTF. For the CDR3, the DNA is TGTGCCAGCAGCTTGGAAGGGTATCCTAACTATGGCTACACCTTC.

With regard to this clonotype: Germline and junction disagree at one end, which may indicate a read error. The rearrangement links TRBV14 to TRBJ1-6; 7 bases are shared with TRBD1. This CDR3 spans 15 amino acids. Germline assignment: CDR1 SGHDN and CDR2 FVKESK. CDR3 sequence: CASSPGQLYNSPPHF. The CDR3 nucleotides read TGTGCCAGCAGCCCGGGACAGCTCTATAATTCACCCCCCCACTTT.

This clonotype was recorded many times. The gene calls are TRBV4-3 and TRBJ2-1; D possibly matches TRBD1 or TRBD2 (5 bases each). Trimming cost V 1 base and J 2 bases, with 12 bases left between them. The CDR3 sequence is 16 residues long. Germline-derived CDR1 and CDR2 are LGHNA and YSLEER. The CDR3 protein is CASSQAPQGAYNEQFF. CDR3 in DNA: TGCGCCAGCAGCCAAGCCCCCCAGGGAGCCTACAATGAGCAGTTCTTC.

This clonotype was observed a single time. The rearrangement joins TRBV20-1 to TRBJ2-1; 8 nucleotides line up with TRBD2. Trimming removed 6 bases from V and 0 bases from J; junction bases left unmatched: 10. Germline CDR1 is DFQATT and CDR2 is SNEGSKA (reference sequence). This CDR3 is 16 amino acids long. This CDR3 is CSAQRASGSSYNEQFF. The CDR3 DNA sequence: TGCAGTGCCCAAAGGGCGAGCGGGAGCTCCTACAATGAGCAGTTCTTC.

The sample holds one count of this clonotype. The chain combines TRBV5-5 with TRBJ1-4, with TRBD1 as a possible D gene (6 bases). The CDR3 is 16 residues long. Trimming took off 0 bases at V and 7 bases at J, with 16 bases between the two ends. The germline V gene has CDR1 SGHKS and CDR2 YYEKEE (reference sequence). Written as DNA, the CDR3 is TGTGCCAGCAGCTTGGGTGACGGGGGCTTGCGTGAAAAACTGTTTTTT. It translates to CASSLGDGGLREKLFF.

The table lists this clonotype with many counts. The chain recombines TRBV5-1 with TRBJ2-3, with 10 bases aligning to TRBD2. Germline assignment: CDR1 SGHRS and CDR2 YFSETQ. J lost 3 bases, V lost 4 bases, and 5 bases had no gene match. The CDR3 is made up of 15 amino acids. The CDR3 protein is CASSPTSGITDTQYF. DNA of the CDR3: TGCGCCAGCAGCCCAACTAGCGGGATTACAGATACGCAGTATTTT.

This clonotype was detected a few times. This chain uses TRBV7-3 with TRBJ2-3; 7 bases are shared with TRBD1. With V trimmed by 5 bases and J by 2 bases, 13 bases remained unmatched. This CDR3 region has 17 residues. From germline, CDR1 is SGHTA and CDR2 FQGTGA. Written as DNA, the CDR3 is TGTGCCAGCAGCCCGAAACAGGGGCCAAGACCCACAGATACGCAGTATTTT. It encodes CASSPKQGPRPTDTQYF.

The rearrangement uses TRBV5-1 and TRBJ2-7; 9 nucleotides align to TRBD1. The CDR3 has 14 residues. Looked up from germline, CDR1 is SGHRS and CDR2 is YFSETQ. V dropped 6 bases and J dropped 3; count of bases not matched to a gene: 7. The DNA for the CDR3 is TGCGCCAGCAAGCCCGGGACAGGGAACTACGAGCAGTACTTC. Protein: CASKPGTGNYEQYF. The variable domain in full, completed from reference TRBV5-1 and TRBJ2-7, reads KAGVTQTPRYLIKTRGQQVTLSCSPISGHRSVSWYQQTPGQGLQFLFEYFSETQRNKGNFPGRFSGRQFSNSRSEMNVSTLELGDSALYLCASKPGTGNYEQYFGPGTRLTVT.